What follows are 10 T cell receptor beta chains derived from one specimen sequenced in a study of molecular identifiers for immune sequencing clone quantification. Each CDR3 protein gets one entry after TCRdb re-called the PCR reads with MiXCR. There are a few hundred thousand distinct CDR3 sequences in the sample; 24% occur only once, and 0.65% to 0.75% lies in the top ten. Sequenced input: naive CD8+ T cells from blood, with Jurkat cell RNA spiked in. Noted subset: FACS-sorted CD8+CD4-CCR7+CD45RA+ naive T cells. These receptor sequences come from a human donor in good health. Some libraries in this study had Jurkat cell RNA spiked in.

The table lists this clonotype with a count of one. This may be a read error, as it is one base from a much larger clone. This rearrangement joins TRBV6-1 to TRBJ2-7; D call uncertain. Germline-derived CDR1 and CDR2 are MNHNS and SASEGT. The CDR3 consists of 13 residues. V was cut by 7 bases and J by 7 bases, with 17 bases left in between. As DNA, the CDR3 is TGTGCCAGCAATGACGCTGACCCTTGGGAGCAGTACTTC. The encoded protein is CASNDADPWEQYF.

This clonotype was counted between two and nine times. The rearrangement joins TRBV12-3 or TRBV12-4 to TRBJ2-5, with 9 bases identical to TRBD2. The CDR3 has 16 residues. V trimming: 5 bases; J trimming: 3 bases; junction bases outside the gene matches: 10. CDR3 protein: CASSPWVAGVKETQYF. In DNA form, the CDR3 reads TGTGCCAGCAGTCCCTGGGTAGCGGGAGTAAAAGAGACCCAGTACTTC.

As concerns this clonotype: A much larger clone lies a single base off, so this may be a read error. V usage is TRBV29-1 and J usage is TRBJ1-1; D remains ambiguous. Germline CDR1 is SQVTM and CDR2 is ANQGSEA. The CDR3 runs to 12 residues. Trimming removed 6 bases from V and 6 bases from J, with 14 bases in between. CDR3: CSVTSRHPEAFF. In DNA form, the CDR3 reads TGCAGCGTCACATCGCGGCACCCTGAAGCTTTCTTT.

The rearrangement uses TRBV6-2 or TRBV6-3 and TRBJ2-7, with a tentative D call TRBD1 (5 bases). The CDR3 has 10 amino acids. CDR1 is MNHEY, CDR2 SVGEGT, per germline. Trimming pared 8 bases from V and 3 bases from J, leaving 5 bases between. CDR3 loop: CASGHYEQYF. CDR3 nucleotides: TGTGCCAGCGGACACTACGAGCAGTACTTC.

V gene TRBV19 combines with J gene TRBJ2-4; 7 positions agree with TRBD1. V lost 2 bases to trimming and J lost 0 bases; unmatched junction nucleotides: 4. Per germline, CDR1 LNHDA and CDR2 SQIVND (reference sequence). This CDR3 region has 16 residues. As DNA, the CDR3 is TGTGCCAGTAGTATATGGGGACAGTCAGCCAAAAACATTCAGTACTTC. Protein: CASSIWGQSAKNIQYF.

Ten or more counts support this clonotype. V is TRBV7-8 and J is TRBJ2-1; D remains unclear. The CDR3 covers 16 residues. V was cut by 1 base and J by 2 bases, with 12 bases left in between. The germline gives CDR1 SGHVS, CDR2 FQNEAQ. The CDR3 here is CASSLVAGVTYNEQFF. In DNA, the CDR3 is TGTGCCAGCAGCTTAGTTGCAGGCGTGACCTACAATGAGCAGTTCTTC.

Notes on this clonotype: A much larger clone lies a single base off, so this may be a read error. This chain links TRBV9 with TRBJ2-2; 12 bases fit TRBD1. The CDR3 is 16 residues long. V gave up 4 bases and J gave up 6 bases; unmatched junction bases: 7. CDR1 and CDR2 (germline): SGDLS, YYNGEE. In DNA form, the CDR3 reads TGTGCCAGCAGCCCGGGACAGGGGGCCCGCGCCGGGGAGCTGTTTTTT. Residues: CASSPGQGARAGELFF.

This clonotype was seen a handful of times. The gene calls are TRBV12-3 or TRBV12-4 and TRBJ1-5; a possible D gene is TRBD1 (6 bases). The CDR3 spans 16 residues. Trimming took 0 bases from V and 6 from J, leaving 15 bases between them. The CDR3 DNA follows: TGTGCCAGCAGTTTAGCGTATGGGGGGGCCGGTCAGCCCCAGCATTTT. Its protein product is CASSLAYGGAGQPQHF.

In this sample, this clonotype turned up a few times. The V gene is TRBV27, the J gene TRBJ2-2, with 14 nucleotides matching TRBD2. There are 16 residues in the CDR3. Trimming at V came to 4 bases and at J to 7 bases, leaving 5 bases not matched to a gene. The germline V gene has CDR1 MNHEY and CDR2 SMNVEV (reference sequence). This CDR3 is CASSSGLAGAGGELFF. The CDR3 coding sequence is TGTGCCAGCAGTTCGGGACTAGCGGGAGCGGGCGGGGAGCTGTTTTTT.

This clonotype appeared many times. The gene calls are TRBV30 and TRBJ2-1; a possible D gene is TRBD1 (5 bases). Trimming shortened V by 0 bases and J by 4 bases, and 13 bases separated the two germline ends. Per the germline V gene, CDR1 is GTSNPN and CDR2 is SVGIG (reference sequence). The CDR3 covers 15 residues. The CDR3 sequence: CAWSVGQGLYNEQFF. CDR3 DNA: TGTGCCTGGAGTGTAGGGCAGGGTCTTTACAATGAGCAGTTCTTC.